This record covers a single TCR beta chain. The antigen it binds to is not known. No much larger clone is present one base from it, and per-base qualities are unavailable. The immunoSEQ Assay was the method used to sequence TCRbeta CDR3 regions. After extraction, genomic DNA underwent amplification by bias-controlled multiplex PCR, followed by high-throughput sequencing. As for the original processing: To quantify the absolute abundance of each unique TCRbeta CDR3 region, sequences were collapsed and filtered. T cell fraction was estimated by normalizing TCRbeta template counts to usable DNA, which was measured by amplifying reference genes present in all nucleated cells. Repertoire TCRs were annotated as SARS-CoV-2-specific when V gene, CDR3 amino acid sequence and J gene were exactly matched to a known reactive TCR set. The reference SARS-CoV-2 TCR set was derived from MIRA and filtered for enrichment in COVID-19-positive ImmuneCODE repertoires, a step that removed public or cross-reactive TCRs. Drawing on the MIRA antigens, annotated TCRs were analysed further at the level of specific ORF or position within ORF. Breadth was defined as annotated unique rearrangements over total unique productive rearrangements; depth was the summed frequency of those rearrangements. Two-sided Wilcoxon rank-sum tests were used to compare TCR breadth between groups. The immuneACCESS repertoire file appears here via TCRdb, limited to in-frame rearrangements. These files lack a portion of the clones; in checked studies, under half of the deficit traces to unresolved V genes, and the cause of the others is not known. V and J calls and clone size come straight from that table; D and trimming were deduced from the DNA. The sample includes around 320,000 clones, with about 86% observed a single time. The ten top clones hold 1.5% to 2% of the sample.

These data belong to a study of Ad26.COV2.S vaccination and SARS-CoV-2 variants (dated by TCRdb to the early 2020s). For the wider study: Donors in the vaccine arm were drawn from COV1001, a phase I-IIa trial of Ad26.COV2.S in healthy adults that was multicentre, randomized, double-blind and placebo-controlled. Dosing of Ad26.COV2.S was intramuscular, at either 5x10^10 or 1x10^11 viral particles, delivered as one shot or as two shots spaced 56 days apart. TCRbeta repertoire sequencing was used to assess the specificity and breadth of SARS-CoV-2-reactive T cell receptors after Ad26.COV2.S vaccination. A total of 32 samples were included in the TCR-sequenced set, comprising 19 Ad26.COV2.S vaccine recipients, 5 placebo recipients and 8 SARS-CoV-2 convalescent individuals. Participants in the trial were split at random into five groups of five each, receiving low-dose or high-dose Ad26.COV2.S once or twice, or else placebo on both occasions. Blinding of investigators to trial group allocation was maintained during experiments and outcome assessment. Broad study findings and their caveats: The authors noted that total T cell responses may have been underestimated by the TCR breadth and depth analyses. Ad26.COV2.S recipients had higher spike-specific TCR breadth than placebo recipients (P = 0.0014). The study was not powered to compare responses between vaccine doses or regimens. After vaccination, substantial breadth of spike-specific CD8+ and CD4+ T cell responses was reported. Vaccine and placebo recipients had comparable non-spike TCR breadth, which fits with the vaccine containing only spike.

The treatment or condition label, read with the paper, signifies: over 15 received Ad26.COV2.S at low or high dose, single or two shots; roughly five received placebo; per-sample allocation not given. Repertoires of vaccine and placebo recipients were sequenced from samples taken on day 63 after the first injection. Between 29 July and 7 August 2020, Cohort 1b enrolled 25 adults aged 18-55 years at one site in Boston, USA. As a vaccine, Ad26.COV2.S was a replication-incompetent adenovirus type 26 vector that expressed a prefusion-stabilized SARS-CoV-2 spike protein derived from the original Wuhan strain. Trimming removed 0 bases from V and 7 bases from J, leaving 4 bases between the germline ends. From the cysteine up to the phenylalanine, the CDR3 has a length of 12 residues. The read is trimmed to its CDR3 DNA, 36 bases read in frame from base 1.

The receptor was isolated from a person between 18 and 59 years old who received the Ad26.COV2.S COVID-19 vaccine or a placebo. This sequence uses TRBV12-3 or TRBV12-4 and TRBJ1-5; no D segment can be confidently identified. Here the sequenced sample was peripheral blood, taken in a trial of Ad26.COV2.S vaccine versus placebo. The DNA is TGTGCCAGCAGTTTAGCTTTCCAGCCCCAGCATTTT. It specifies CASSLAFQPQHF.